The 25 T cell receptor beta chains below were found in one sample sequenced in a study of blood T cell repertoires in COVID-19. Data came from immunoSEQ multiplex PCR; TCRdb stores just in-frame clones and leaves some out. The sample consists of roughly 230,000 clones, around 87% of them appearing once. The sequencing input was peripheral blood. These receptor sequences come from an older woman with COVID-19, enrolled during active disease.

The gene calls are TRBV7-2 and TRBJ1-1; D perhaps matches TRBD1 (5 bases). The germline V gene encodes CDR1 SGHTA and CDR2 FQGNSA. The CDR3 is 14 residues long. V lost 3 bases, J lost 5 bases, and 13 bases lay in between. This CDR3 is CASSFQLGGTEAFF. In DNA, the CDR3 is TGTGCCAGCAGCTTCCAGTTGGGGGGAACTGAAGCTTTCTTT.

The chain carries TRBV19 and TRBJ1-1; D is possibly TRBD1 (5 bases). V lost 5 bases and J lost 5, with 12 bases in between. Germline V gene sequence: CDR1 LNHDA, CDR2 SQIVND (reference sequence). The CDR3 has 13 amino acids. The CDR3: CASSVEGETEAFF. The CDR3 bases are TGTGCCAGTAGTGTCGAAGGGGAAACTGAAGCTTTCTTT.

The chain carries TRBV6-1 and TRBJ1-2; the D gene is possibly TRBD1 (5 bases). The V and J ends lost 1 base and 6 bases respectively, with 21 bases between them. This CDR3 has 17 amino acids. Germline CDR1 MNHNS, CDR2 SASEGT. The CDR3 loop is CASSEGGFGLGVDGYTF. The CDR3 DNA is TGTGCCAGCAGTGAAGGTGGGTTCGGTCTAGGGGTCGATGGCTACACCTTC.

The V and J genes are TRBV19 and TRBJ1-4; D possibly corresponds to TRBD1 (6 bases). V gave up 3 bases and J gave up 5 bases, with 10 bases separating them. This CDR3 region has 14 residues. Germline CDR1 reads LNHDA; CDR2 reads SQIVND (reference sequence). CDR3 sequence reads: CASSIQGTNEKLFF. Here the CDR3 DNA reads TGTGCCAGTAGTATCCAGGGGACGAATGAAAAACTGTTTTTT.

In nucleotides, the CDR3 is TGTGCCAGCATTGATTCGGGCGGGGCTGGCTACAATGAGCAGTTCTTC. Amino acid sequence: CASIDSGGAGYNEQFF. The chain uses TRBV6-1 and TRBJ2-1, with D maybe TRBD2 (6 bases). Germline V CDR1 and CDR2: MNHNS, SASEGT. Trimming stripped 7 bases from V and 3 bases from J, with 19 bases between. The CDR3 is 16 amino acids.

This clone was counted a single time. The chain has TRBV19 and TRBJ1-1, with 9 bases that match TRBD1. The J segment lost 5 bases and the V segment lost 6 bases, leaving 7 bases of the junction unmatched. The CDR3 extends over 14 amino acids. The V gene's germline CDR1 is LNHDA and CDR2 SQIVND (reference sequence). The CDR3 nucleotides read TGTGCCAGTAGACACAGGGGGCAAGGGACTGAAGCTTTCTTT. Encoded protein: CASRHRGQGTEAFF.

This rearrangement joins TRBV4-3 to TRBJ2-2; 10 bases fit TRBD1. Germline assignment: CDR1 LGHNA and CDR2 YSLEER. With V trimmed by 3 bases and J by 0 bases, 4 bases remained unmatched. CDR3 length: 17 amino acids. The CDR3 is CASSQAGTGANTGELFF. DNA for the CDR3: TGCGCCAGCAGCCAGGCCGGGACAGGGGCGAACACCGGGGAGCTGTTTTTT.

The chain employs TRBV7-3 and TRBJ2-7, with TRBD1 identical over 9 bases. The CDR3 extends over 15 amino acids. V shed 1 base and J 3 bases; nucleotides not matched to a gene: 4. Germline-derived CDR1 and CDR2 are SGHTA and FQGTGA. Written as DNA, the CDR3 is TGTGCCAGCAGCTTAAGCGGGACAGGGCGCTACGAGCAGTACTTC. This encodes CASSLSGTGRYEQYF.

The gene calls are TRBV19 and TRBJ1-2; 8 bases map to TRBD1. Germline V gives CDR1 LNHDA, CDR2 SQIVND (reference sequence). Trimming cost V 6 bases and J 1 base; bases outside gene matches: 7. This CDR3 has 15 residues. CDR3 in DNA: TGTGCCAGTAGGCCGCTGACAGGGGTTAACTATGGCTACACCTTC. Its protein product is CASRPLTGVNYGYTF.

This chain uses TRBV5-1 with TRBJ2-4; 11 nucleotides agree with TRBD1. V was pared by 0 bases and J by 10 bases, with 3 bases of the junction left unmatched. The CDR3 consists of 14 residues. CDR1 and CDR2 from the germline V gene are SGHRS and YFSETQ. CDR3 in DNA: TGCGCCAGCAGCTTGGTGGGGACAGGGGGTATTCAGTACTTC. This encodes CASSLVGTGGIQYF.

The V and J genes are TRBV3-1 (or the pseudogene TRBV3-2) and TRBJ1-2, with D maybe TRBD1 (6 bases). Germline V CDR1 and CDR2: LGHDT, YNNKEL (reference sequence). With 5 bases removed from V and 7 bases from J, the gap between germline ends came to 11 bases. The CDR3 length is 12 residues. The CDR3 loop reads CASSFDRSGYTF. The CDR3, as DNA: TGTGCCAGCAGCTTCGACAGGTCTGGCTACACCTTC.

The chain employs TRBV4-2 and TRBJ2-7, with unresolved D. Germline CDR1 and CDR2: LGHNA and YNFKEQ. The V end lost 3 bases, the J end lost 7 bases, and 7 bases lay between the germline ends. CDR3 length: 11 amino acids. The CDR3 loop reads CASSQTAEQYF. The CDR3 nucleotides read TGTGCCAGCAGCCAGACTGCGGAGCAGTACTTC.

The chain is built from TRBV5-4 and TRBJ2-7, with D perhaps matching TRBD2 (6 bases). The CDR3 consists of 15 residues. Trimming removed 3 bases at V and 2 bases at J, with 15 bases between. Germline-derived CDR1 and CDR2 are SGHNT and YYREEE (reference sequence). The CDR3 loop is CASSSGIAVTYEQYF. The CDR3 DNA sequence: TGTGCCAGCAGCTCCGGAATAGCGGTCACCTACGAGCAGTACTTC.

The chain recombines TRBV21-1 with TRBJ2-1; the D segment call TRBD1 is taken from the table without a DNA check. TRBV21-1 is labeled a pseudogene. The CDR3 has 15 residues. The CDR3 sequence is CASGKEDRARAEQFF. As DNA, the CDR3 is TGTGCCAGCGGCAAAGAGGACAGGGCACGGGCTGAGCAGTTCTTC.

The chain is built from TRBV18 and TRBJ1-2; D ambiguous. The germline V and J ends were trimmed by 1 base and 8 bases, with 14 bases remaining between them. CDR3 size: 14 residues. The germline gives CDR1 KGHSH, CDR2 LQKENI. The CDR3 nucleotides are TGTGCCAGCTCACCACGTGAGGCCTCCGGGGGCTACACCTTC. Its protein is CASSPREASGGYTF.

The chain employs TRBV14 and TRBJ2-1; 8 bases map to TRBD1. After removal of 2 bases from V and 4 bases from J, the junction contained 19 bases not matched to a gene. Germline V lookup: CDR1 SGHDN, CDR2 FVKESK. This CDR3 contains 20 residues. The CDR3 coding sequence is TGTGCCAGCAGCCAAACAGGGGGAAGGGAGTGGATGCTAGAGTACAATGAGCAGTTCTTC. The encoded protein is CASSQTGGREWMLEYNEQFF.

This chain connects TRBV13 to TRBJ2-2, with TRBD1 matching 7 bases. CDR3 length: 18 amino acids. Germline CDR1 PRHDT, CDR2 FYEKMQ (reference sequence). The V and J ends lost 1 base and 4 bases, in that order; junction bases with no gene match: 12. Here the CDR3 reads CASSLDLEGARGTGELFF. In nucleotides, the CDR3 is TGTGCCAGCAGCTTAGATTTAGAGGGGGCGCGCGGCACCGGGGAGCTGTTTTTT.

To note about this clone: Other DNA sequences in the same sample also yield this CDR3. This chain links TRBV2 with TRBJ1-5; a weak D match, TRBD1 (5 bases). Deletions cut 3 bases from V and 4 bases from J, with 7 bases between. CDR1 is SNHLY and CDR2 is FYNNEI in the germline V gene. This CDR3 is built from 13 residues. DNA for the CDR3: TGTGCCAGCAGTGACGGGGGAAATCAGCCCCAGCATTTT. Translating gives CASSDGGNQPQHF.

The J gene is TRBJ1-2, the V gene TRBV3-1 (or the pseudogene TRBV3-2), with D tentatively TRBD1 (5 bases). This CDR3 spans 15 amino acids. Per germline, CDR1 LGHDT and CDR2 YNNKEL (reference sequence). Trimming left V 6 bases short and J 1 base short, with 15 bases between. CDR3 sequence reads: CASSQLGAGNYGYTF. CDR3 coding DNA: TGTGCCAGCAGTCAATTAGGGGCAGGTAACTATGGCTACACCTTC.

CDR3 sequence reads: CASSSGGDMEPTYEQYF. In DNA form, the CDR3 reads TGTGCCAGCAGCTCAGGTGGGGACATGGAACCAACCTACGAGCAGTACTTC. The rearrangement links TRBV7-3 to TRBJ2-7, with D tentatively TRBD1 (6 bases). The CDR3 sequence is 17 residues long. Trimming took off 4 bases at V and 2 bases at J, with 21 bases between the two ends. Germline V gene sequence: CDR1 SGHTA, CDR2 FQGTGA. The variable domain in full, completed from reference TRBV7-3 and TRBJ2-7, reads GAGVSQTPSNKVTEKGKYVELRCDPISGHTALYWYRQSLGQGPEFLIYFQGTGAADDSGLPNDRFFAVRPEGSVSTLKIQRTERGDSAVYLCASSSGGDMEPTYEQYFGPGTRLTVT.

This chain links TRBV9 with TRBJ2-4, with D perhaps matching TRBD1 (6 bases). V was pared by 4 bases and J by 4 bases, with 15 bases between. The CDR3 loop spans 15 amino acids. Germline loops: CDR1 SGDLS, CDR2 YYNGEE. The CDR3 DNA reads TGTGCCAGCAGCCGAGACGGGACAACGAAAAACATTCAGTACTTC. This sequence encodes CASSRDGTTKNIQYF. Filled out from reference TRBV9 and TRBJ2-4, the complete variable domain reads DSGVTQTPKHLITATGQRVTLRCSPRSGDLSVYWYQQSLDQGLQFLIQYYNGEERAKGNILERFSAQQFPDLHSELNLSSLELGDSALYFCASSRDGTTKNIQYFGAGTRLSVL.

The rearrangement uses TRBV7-2 and TRBJ1-1; TRBD1 matches 8 bases. V lost 5 bases to trimming and J lost 1 base; unmatched junction nucleotides: 6. Germline loops: CDR1 SGHTA, CDR2 FQGNSA. The CDR3 extends over 15 amino acids. In nucleotides, the CDR3 is TGTGCCAGCAGCCCGACCGGGACAGGGAACACTGAAGCTTTCTTT. Its protein product is CASSPTGTGNTEAFF. The whole variable domain, remainder taken from reference TRBV7-2 and TRBJ1-1, is GAGVSQSPSNKVTEKGKDVELRCDPISGHTALYWYRQSLGQGLEFLIYFQGNSAPDKSGLPSDRFSAERTGGSVSTLTIQRTQQEDSAVYLCASSPTGTGNTEAFFGQGTRLTVV.

V and J are TRBV6-5 and TRBJ2-7; 9 nucleotides align to TRBD2. Losses at the gene ends were 7 bases for V and 2 bases for J; bases not matched to a gene: 9. Germline values: CDR1 MNHEY, CDR2 SVGAGI. The CDR3 loop spans 15 amino acids. The CDR3 sequence is CASNPRGGGTYEQYF. As DNA, the CDR3 is TGTGCCAGCAACCCCCGCGGGGGGGGTACCTACGAGCAGTACTTC.

V gene TRBV7-3 combines with J gene TRBJ1-1; TRBD1 matches at 7 bases. This CDR3 comprises 16 residues. The ends lost 2 bases at V and 7 bases at J; junction bases unmatched: 13. Germline V CDR1 and CDR2: SGHTA, FQGTGA. The CDR3 nucleotides read TGTGCCAGCAGCTTACAATGGCGGGACAGAGGGATTGAAGCTTTCTTT. This translates into CASSLQWRDRGIEAFF.

The CDR3 DNA reads TGTGCCAGCAGTGGACTTACTGACAGGGGTTGGGTGAACACTGAAGCTTTCTTT. It encodes CASSGLTDRGWVNTEAFF. The V call is TRBV25-1, the J call TRBJ1-1, with TRBD1 identical over 8 bases. Germline assignment: CDR1 MGHDK and CDR2 SYGVNS. J lost 0 bases, V lost 4 bases, and 13 bases had no gene match. The CDR3 has 18 amino acids.